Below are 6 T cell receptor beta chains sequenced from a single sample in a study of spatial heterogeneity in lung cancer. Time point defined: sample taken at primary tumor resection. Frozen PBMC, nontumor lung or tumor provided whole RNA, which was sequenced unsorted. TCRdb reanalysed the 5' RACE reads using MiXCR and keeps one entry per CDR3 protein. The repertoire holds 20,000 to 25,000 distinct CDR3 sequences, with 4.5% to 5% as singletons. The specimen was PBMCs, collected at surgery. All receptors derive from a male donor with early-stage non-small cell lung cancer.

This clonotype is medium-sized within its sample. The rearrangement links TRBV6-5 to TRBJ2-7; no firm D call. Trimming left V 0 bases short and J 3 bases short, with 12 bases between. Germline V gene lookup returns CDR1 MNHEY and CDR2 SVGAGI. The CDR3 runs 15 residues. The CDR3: CASSYSRYTSYEQYF. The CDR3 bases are TGTGCCAGCAGTTACTCGAGGTACACCAGCTACGAGCAGTACTTC.

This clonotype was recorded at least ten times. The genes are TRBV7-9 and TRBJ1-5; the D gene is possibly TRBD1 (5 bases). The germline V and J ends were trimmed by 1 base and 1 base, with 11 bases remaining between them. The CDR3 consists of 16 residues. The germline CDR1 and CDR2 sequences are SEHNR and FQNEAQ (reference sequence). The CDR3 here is CASSLEMGRSNQPQHF. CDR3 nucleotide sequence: TGTGCCAGCAGCTTAGAGATGGGACGGAGCAATCAGCCCCAGCATTTT. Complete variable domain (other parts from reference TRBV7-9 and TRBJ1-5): DTGVSQNPRHKITKRGQNVTFRCDPISEHNRLYWYRQTLGQGPEFLTYFQNEAQLEKSRLLSDRFSAERPKGSFSTLEIQRTEQGDSAMYLCASSLEMGRSNQPQHFGDGTRLSIL.

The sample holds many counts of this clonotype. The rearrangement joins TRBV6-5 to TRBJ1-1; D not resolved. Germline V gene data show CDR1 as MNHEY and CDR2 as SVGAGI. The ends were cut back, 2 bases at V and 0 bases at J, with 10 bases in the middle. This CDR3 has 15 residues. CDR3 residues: CASSYHGRMNTEAFF. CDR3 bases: TGTGCCAGCAGTTACCACGGACGGATGAACACTGAAGCTTTCTTT.

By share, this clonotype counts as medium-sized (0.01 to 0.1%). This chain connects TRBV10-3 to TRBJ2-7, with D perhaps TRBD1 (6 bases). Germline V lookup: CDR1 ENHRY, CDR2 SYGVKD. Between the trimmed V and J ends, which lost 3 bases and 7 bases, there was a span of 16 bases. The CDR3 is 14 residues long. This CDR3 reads CAISDLGAGWEQYF. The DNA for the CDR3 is TGTGCCATCAGTGACCTGGGGGCCGGTTGGGAGCAGTACTTC.

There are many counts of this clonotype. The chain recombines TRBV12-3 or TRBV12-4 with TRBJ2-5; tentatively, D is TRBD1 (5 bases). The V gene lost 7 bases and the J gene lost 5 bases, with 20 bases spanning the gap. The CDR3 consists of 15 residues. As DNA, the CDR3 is TGTGCCAGCACCATAATCGCTGGGGCCAGGGAGACCCAGTACTTC. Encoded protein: CASTIIAGARETQYF.

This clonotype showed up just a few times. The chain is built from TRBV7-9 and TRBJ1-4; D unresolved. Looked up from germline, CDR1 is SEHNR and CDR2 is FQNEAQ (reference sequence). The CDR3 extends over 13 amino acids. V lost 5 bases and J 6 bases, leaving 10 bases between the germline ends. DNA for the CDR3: TGTGCCAGCAGCGAGGGTGCGGATGAAAAACTGTTTTTT. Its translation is CASSEGADEKLFF.